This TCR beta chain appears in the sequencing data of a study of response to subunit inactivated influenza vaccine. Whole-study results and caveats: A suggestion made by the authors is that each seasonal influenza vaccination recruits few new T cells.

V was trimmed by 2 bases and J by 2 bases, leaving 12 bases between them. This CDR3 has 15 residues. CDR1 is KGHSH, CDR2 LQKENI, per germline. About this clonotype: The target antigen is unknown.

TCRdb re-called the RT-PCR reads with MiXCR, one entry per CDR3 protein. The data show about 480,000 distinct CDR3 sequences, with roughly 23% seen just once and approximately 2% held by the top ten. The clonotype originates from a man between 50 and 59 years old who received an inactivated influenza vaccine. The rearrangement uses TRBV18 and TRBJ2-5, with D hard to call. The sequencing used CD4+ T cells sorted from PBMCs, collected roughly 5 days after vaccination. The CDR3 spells CASSPGAEEQETQYF. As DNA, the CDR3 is TGTGCCAGCTCACCAGGAGCCGAAGAACAAGAGACCCAGTACTTC.